This TCR beta chain is drawn from a study of T cells in women clearing cervical HPV infection. Study details: Blood came at first lesion visit for cases, post-clearance for controls. General observations from the study: CIN3+ cases had significantly higher TCR richness than controls; evenness did not differ.

Of note for this clone: Its antigen is unidentified. The read is 3 residues too short to cover the CDR3 end, so that end is filled in from the germline J gene.

Assay used: immunoSEQ multiplex PCR; TCRdb lists only in-frame clones, some missing. Recorded here are 49,000 or so clones; the top ten clones represent less than 40%. Trimming removed 4 bases from V and 6 bases from J; junction bases left unmatched: 8. The CDR3 is made up of 15 amino acids. The germline gives CDR1 SGHDT, CDR2 YYEEEE. The sample taken for sequencing was blood buffy coat. The clonotype comes from a woman aged 18 to 75 with a cervical HPV16 infection that either progressed to CIN3+ or cleared (not recorded which). V is TRBV5-6 and J is TRBJ2-1, with 9 bases identical to TRBD1. CDR3 loop: CASSTNRGPVNEQFF. Partial CDR3 DNA: TGTGCCAGCAGCACCAACAGGGGGCCGGTCAATGAG. Based on the CDR3 plus reference TRBV5-6 and TRBJ2-1, the full variable domain is DAGVTQSPTHLIKTRGQQVTLRCSPKSGHDTVSWYQQALGQGPQFIFQYYEEEERQRGNFPDRFSGHQFPNYSSELNVNALLLGDSALYLCASSTNRGPVNEQFFGPGTRLTVL.